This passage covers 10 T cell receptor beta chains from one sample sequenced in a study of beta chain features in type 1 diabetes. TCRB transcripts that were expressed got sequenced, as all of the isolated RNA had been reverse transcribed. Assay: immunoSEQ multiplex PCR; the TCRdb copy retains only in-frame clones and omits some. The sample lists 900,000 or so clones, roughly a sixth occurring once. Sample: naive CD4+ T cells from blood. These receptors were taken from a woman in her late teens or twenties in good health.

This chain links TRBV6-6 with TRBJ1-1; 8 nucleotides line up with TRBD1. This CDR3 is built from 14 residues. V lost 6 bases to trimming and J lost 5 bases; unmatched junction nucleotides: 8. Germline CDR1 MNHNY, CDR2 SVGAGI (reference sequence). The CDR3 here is CASSLLRGQTEAFF. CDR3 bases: TGTGCCAGCAGCCTCCTCAGGGGGCAGACTGAAGCTTTCTTT.

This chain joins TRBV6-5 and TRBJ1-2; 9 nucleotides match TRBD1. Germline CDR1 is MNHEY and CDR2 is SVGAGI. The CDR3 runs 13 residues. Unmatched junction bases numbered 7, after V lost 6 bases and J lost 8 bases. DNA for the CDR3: TGTGCCAGCAGAGTCGGGACAGGGCGAGGCTACACCTTC. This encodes CASRVGTGRGYTF.

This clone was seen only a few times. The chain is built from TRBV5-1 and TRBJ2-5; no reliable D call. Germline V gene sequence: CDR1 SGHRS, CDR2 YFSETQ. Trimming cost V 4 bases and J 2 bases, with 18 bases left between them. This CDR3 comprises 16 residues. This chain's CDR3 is CASSTEPGRGQETQYF. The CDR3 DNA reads TGCGCCAGCAGCACAGAACCGGGCAGAGGACAAGAGACCCAGTACTTC.

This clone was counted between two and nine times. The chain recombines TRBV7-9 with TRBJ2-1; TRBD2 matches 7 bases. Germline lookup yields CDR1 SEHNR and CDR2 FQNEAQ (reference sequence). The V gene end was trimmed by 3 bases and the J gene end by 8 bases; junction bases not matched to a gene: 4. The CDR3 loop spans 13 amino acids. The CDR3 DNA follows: TGTGCCAGCAGCTTTGGACTAGTCGATGAGCAGTTCTTC. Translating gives CASSFGLVDEQFF.

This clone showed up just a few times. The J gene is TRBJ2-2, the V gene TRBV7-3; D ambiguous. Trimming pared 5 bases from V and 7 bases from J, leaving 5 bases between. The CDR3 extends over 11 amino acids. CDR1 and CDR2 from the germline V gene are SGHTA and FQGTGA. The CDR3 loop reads CASSPGGELFF. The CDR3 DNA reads TGTGCCAGCAGCCCCGGCGGGGAGCTGTTTTTT.

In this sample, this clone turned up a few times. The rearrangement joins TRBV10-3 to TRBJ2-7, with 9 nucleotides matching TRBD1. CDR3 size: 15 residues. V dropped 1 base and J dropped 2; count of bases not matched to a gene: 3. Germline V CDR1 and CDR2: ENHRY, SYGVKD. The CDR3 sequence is CAISELGQGPYEQYF. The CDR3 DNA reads TGTGCCATCAGTGAGTTGGGACAGGGACCCTACGAGCAGTACTTC.

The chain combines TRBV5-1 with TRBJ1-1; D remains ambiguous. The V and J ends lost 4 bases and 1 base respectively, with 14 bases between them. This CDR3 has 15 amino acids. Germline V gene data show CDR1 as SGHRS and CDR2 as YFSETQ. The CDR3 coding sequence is TGCGCCAGCAGCCTACTAGGGATCAAGAACACTGAAGCTTTCTTT. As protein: CASSLLGIKNTEAFF.

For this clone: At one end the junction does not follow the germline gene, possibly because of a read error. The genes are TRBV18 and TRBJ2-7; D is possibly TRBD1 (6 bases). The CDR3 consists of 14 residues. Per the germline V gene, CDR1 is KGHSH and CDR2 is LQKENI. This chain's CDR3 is CASSLVRDTASLHF. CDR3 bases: TGTGCCAGCTCACTCGTCCGGGACACGGCGTCTTTACACTTC.

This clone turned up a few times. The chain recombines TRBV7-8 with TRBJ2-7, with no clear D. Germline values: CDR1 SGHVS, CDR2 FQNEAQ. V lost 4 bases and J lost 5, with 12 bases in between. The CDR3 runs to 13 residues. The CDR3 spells CASSSPNRNEQYF. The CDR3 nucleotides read TGTGCCAGCAGCTCCCCCAATAGGAACGAGCAGTACTTC.

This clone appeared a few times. The CDR3 DNA follows: TGTGCCAGCAGCTTATGGACGACAGCCTCAAACTATGGCTACACCTTC. Translating it yields CASSLWTTASNYGYTF. The J gene is TRBJ1-2, the V gene TRBV7-9; possibly TRBD1 for D (5 bases). Germline assignment: CDR1 SEHNR and CDR2 FQNEAQ (reference sequence). The CDR3 spans 16 residues. With 2 bases removed from V and 2 bases from J, the gap between germline ends came to 15 bases. The full variable domain, rest sourced from reference TRBV7-9 and TRBJ1-2, is DTGVSQNPRHKITKRGQNVTFRCDPISEHNRLYWYRQTLGQGPEFLTYFQNEAQLEKSRLLSDRFSAERPKGSFSTLEIQRTEQGDSAMYLCASSLWTTASNYGYTFGSGTRLTVV.